Listed below are T cell receptor beta chains from one sample, sequenced in a study of vaccination and CD4 T cells after COVID-19. TCRdb re-analysed the PCR reads in MiXCR, keeping a single row per CDR3 protein. Here the sample spans over 20,000 distinct CDR3 sequences, 35% to 40% being singletons. What these receptors recognize is not known. Here the sequenced sample was CD4+ T cells from blood, cultured in vitro, taken about 7 months after SARS-CoV-2 vaccination. The receptors shown here come from a human donor who had recovered from COVID-19. The CDR3 runs from the conserved cysteine through the conserved F or W. A D gene is named only where the DNA matches it firmly. Not all rows give a size; the values are once, few, many and, for expanded clones, a class.

D gene	clone size	V gene	J gene	CDR3 protein	CDR3 DNA
.	.	TRBV6-5	TRBJ1-2	CASSYSRFRQGPRNYGYTF	TGTGCCAGCAGTTACTCAAGGTTTAGGCAGGGGCCGAGAAACTATGGCTACACCTTC
TRBD1	few	TRBV20-1	TRBJ1-1	CSAREGQFTEAFF	TGCAGTGCTAGAGAGGGACAGTTCACTGAAGCTTTCTTT
.	few	TRBV7-9	TRBJ2-5	CASSSVGTRLIPTQYF	TGTGCCAGCAGCTCTGTCGGGACCCGACTCATCCCGACCCAGTACTTC
.	.	TRBV28	TRBJ2-7	CASRNQPVGDYEQYF	TGTGCCAGCAGAAACCAGCCAGTGGGGGACTACGAGCAGTACTTC
.	.	TRBV6-5	TRBJ2-7	CASSYSGGTVHEQYF	TGTGCCAGCAGTTACTCAGGCGGCACAGTCCACGAGCAGTACTTC
.	.	TRBV20-1	TRBJ2-1	CSARAHWGNEQFF	TGCAGTGCTCGCGCCCACTGGGGGAATGAGCAGTTCTTC
.	.	TRBV7-2	TRBJ1-1	CASSLVWGGGYTEAFF	TGTGCCAGCAGCTTAGTCTGGGGGGGAGGTTATACTGAAGCTTTCTTT
TRBD2	.	TRBV6-1	TRBJ2-2	CASVRGTSFLVGELFF	TGTGCCAGTGTCCGGGGGACTAGCTTCTTAGTCGGGGAGCTGTTTTTT
.	few	TRBV7-9	TRBJ1-6	CASSPNGASPLHF	TGTGCCAGCAGCCCGAATGGAGCTTCACCCCTCCACTTT
.	few	TRBV20-1	TRBJ1-1	CSAEQGAEAFF	TGCAGTGCTGAGCAGGGCGCTGAAGCTTTCTTT
.	few	TRBV4-2	TRBJ1-5	CASSQEGRDDQPQHF	TGTGCCAGCAGCCAAGAGGGCAGGGATGACCAGCCCCAGCATTTT
.	.	TRBV6-1	TRBJ1-2	CASCPGKNYGYTF	TGTGCCAGCTGCCCGGGGAAAAACTATGGCTACACCTTC
TRBD2	.	TRBV7-2	TRBJ2-3	CASSLAIRASGSMDTQYF	TGTGCCAGCAGCTTAGCCATCAGGGCTAGCGGGAGTATGGATACGCAGTATTTT
TRBD1	.	TRBV10-3	TRBJ2-7	CAISRTGGQEQYF	TGTGCCATAAGCCGGACAGGGGGTCAGGAGCAGTACTTC
TRBD2	.	TRBV7-8	TRBJ2-7	CASSLEYVSGGDYEQYF	TGTGCCAGCAGCTTAGAGTACGTCAGCGGGGGTGACTACGAGCAGTACTTC
.	.	TRBV29-1	TRBJ2-1	CSVEPGDPYNEQFF	TGCAGCGTTGAGCCAGGGGACCCCTACAATGAGCAGTTCTTC
.	.	TRBV6-5	TRBJ2-5	CASSYKVQETQYF	TGTGCCAGCAGTTACAAAGTGCAAGAGACCCAGTACTTC
TRBD1	.	TRBV11-2	TRBJ2-7	CASSPGGTGTPYEQYF	TGTGCCAGCAGCCCAGGTGGGACAGGGACCCCCTACGAGCAGTACTTC
TRBD1	many	TRBV20-1	TRBJ1-2	CSATTGGRLYGYTF	TGCAGTGCGACAACAGGGGGCAGACTCTATGGCTACACCTTC
.	few	TRBV7-6	TRBJ1-1	CASSSRLFSEAFF	TGTGCCAGCAGCTCAAGACTATTTTCTGAAGCTTTCTTT
.	.	TRBV7-6	TRBJ2-2	CASSVDRELFF	TGTGCCAGCAGCGTTGACAGGGAGCTGTTTTTT
TRBD2	medium-sized	TRBV27	TRBJ2-1	CASSFSGRGDEQFF	TGTGCCAGCAGTTTTAGCGGGAGAGGGGATGAGCAGTTCTTC
.	.	TRBV6-5	TRBJ2-7	CASSYSGAYAYEQYF	TGTGCCAGCAGTTACTCGGGGGCCTATGCCTACGAGCAGTACTTC
.	.	TRBV20-1	TRBJ1-1	CSASPAGRYTEAFF	TGCAGTGCCTCCCCAGCAGGGAGGTACACTGAAGCTTTCTTT
.	.	TRBV6-2/TRBV6-3	TRBJ2-5	CASKVAVHETQYF	TGTGCCAGCAAAGTAGCGGTCCATGAGACCCAGTACTTC
.	few	TRBV5-5	TRBJ1-2	CASRRELGGFDGYTF	TGTGCCAGCAGACGAGAACTAGGGGGTTTCGATGGCTACACCTTC
TRBD1	.	TRBV2	TRBJ1-2	CASSPIGQGAYGYTF	TGTGCCAGCAGTCCGATAGGGCAGGGGGCTTATGGCTACACCTTC
.	medium-sized	TRBV7-7	TRBJ2-1	CASSPDRYNEQFF	TGTGCTAGCAGCCCGGACAGATACAATGAGCAGTTCTTC
.	.	TRBV6-5	TRBJ1-1	CASSYRAEAFF	TGTGCCAGCAGTTACAGGGCTGAAGCTTTCTTT
.	.	TRBV15	TRBJ1-3	CATSRTRQGSGSTIYF	TGTGCCACCAGCAGAACCCGTCAGGGGAGTGGAAGCACCATATATTTT
TRBD2	.	TRBV20-1	TRBJ2-3	CSAGLASTDTQYF	TGCAGTGCGGGACTAGCTAGCACAGATACGCAGTATTTT
TRBD2	few	TRBV5-1	TRBJ2-5	CASSLGTTEETQYF	TGCGCCAGCAGCTTAGGGACTACTGAAGAGACCCAGTACTTC
TRBD2	.	TRBV7-2	TRBJ2-1	CASSKLAGDYNEQFF	TGTGCCAGCAGCAAACTAGCGGGGGACTACAATGAGCAGTTCTTC
TRBD1	.	TRBV27	TRBJ2-3	CASSPRDSLSTDTQYF	TGTGCCAGCAGCCCCCGGGACAGCCTGAGCACAGATACGCAGTATTTT
.	.	TRBV19	TRBJ1-2	CASSRQGTTGYTF	TGTGCCAGTAGTCGGCAGGGAACCACTGGCTACACCTTC
TRBD1	once	TRBV5-1	TRBJ1-1	CASSGGTGVSNTEAFF	TGCGCCAGCAGCGGGGGCACAGGGGTAAGCAACACTGAAGCTTTCTTT
TRBD2	few	TRBV7-6	TRBJ2-7	CASSHGVLAGAEQYF	TGTGCCAGCAGCCACGGGGTACTAGCGGGAGCCGAGCAGTACTTC
TRBD1	.	TRBV6-1	TRBJ2-2	CASRPGQARDQLFF	TGTGCCAGCAGACCAGGACAGGCCAGGGACCAGCTGTTTTTT
TRBD2	few	TRBV20-1	TRBJ2-5	CSARSSGVKETQYF	TGCAGTGCTAGGAGTAGCGGGGTAAAGGAGACCCAGTACTTC
TRBD2	.	TRBV6-5	TRBJ2-3	CASSSGGREGFWNTQYF	TGTGCCAGCAGTTCCGGGGGGCGGGAGGGCTTCTGGAATACGCAGTATTTT
.	.	TRBV19	TRBJ1-5	CATKGFLGDQPQHF	TGTGCCACTAAGGGGTTCCTAGGGGATCAGCCCCAGCATTTT
TRBD1	.	TRBV7-6	TRBJ1-2	CASSLKAAGTAYGYTF	TGTGCCAGCAGCTTAAAGGCGGCCGGGACAGCCTATGGCTACACCTTC
.	.	TRBV6-1	TRBJ1-2	CASSKTVYGGYTF	TGTGCCAGCAGTAAGACGGTTTATGGTGGCTACACCTTC
.	.	TRBV7-2	TRBJ1-1	CASSSRQGWDTEAFF	TGTGCCAGCAGCTCACGTCAGGGGTGGGACACTGAAGCTTTCTTT
.	.	TRBV4-1	TRBJ1-5	CASSLWPGGQPQHF	TGCGCCAGCAGCCTTTGGCCTGGCGGTCAGCCCCAGCATTTT
TRBD1	few	TRBV20-1	TRBJ2-7	CSAGGTGLYEQYF	TGCAGTGCTGGGGGGACAGGGCTCTACGAGCAGTACTTC
TRBD1	.	TRBV6-1	TRBJ1-1	CASSPGTGPEAFF	TGTGCCAGCAGTCCTGGGACAGGGCCTGAAGCTTTCTTT
TRBD1	.	TRBV11-3	TRBJ2-7	CASTSPGDRNEQYF	TGTGCCAGCACCTCACCTGGGGACAGGAACGAGCAGTACTTC